This T cell receptor beta chain was identified in a study of T cells in Graves' hyperthyroidism and ophthalmopathy. Study in general: Peripheral blood draws took place at initial diagnosis, ahead of any treatment.

This clonotype was seen ten or more times. Its antigen is as yet unknown. RNA transcripts were the template for amplifying TCR beta CDR3 regions. During a first-round RT-PCR of the TCR CDR3, the HTBI primer set was used. A single record per CDR3 protein comes from TCRdb applying MiXCR to the multiplex PCR reads. The sample holds some 350,000 distinct CDR3 sequences; around 15% are singletons and the top ten take under 25%. Study conclusions and caveats: Blood held most thyroid clonotypes expanded above 0.001 frequency. A model built on 13 V-J features separated ophthalmopathy from stable hyperthyroidism.

The germline gives CDR1 MNHEY, CDR2 SMNVEV (reference sequence). The CDR3 has 14 residues. V gave up 0 bases and J gave up 6 bases, with 11 bases separating them. Sequencing was performed on blood. This chain joins TRBV27 and TRBJ1-2, with D possibly being TRBD1 (5 bases). The sequence was obtained from a woman in her fifties or sixties with Graves' ophthalmopathy. CDR3 sequence: CASSLSGRSNGYTF. In DNA form, the CDR3 reads TGTGCCAGCAGTTTATCGGGGCGGTCCAATGGCTACACCTTC.